This T cell receptor beta chain originates from a study of long-term antiretroviral therapy in people with HIV. There are 16 residues in the CDR3. V was clipped by 2 bases and J by 0 bases, with 14 bases between them. The germline V gene encodes CDR1 MNHNS and CDR2 SASEGT. In each sample, about 0.95-11 million cryopreserved PBMC were present before DNA extraction. The libraries were made with immunoSEQ v3.0 at survey level. Profiling relied on immunoSEQ multiplex PCR, and the TCRdb table lists in-frame clones only, not all of them. The sample holds around 20,000 clones, more than 80% seen once. The chain couples TRBV6-1 to TRBJ2-7, with a possible D match to TRBD2 (6 bases). Source: unsorted PBMCs, taken 0.6 years after starting antiretroviral therapy. The TCR originated in a woman aged 18-29 years with HIV. CDR3 nucleotide sequence: TGTGCCAGCAGTGAACGGTTCGGGGGTTTCTCCTACGAGCAGTACTTC. Protein sequence: CASSERFGGFSYEQYF.